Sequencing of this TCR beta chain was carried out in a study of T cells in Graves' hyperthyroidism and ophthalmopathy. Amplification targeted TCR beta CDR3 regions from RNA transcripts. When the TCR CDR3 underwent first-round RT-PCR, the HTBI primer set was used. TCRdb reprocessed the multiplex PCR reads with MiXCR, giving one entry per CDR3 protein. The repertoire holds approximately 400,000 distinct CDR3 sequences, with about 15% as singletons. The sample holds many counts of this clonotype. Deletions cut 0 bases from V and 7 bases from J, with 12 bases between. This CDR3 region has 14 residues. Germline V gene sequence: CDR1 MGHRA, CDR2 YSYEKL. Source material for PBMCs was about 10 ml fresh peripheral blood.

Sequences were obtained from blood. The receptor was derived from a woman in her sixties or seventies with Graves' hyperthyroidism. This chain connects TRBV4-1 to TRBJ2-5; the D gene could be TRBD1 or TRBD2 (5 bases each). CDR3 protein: CASSQEGADWTQYF. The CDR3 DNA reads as TGCGCCAGCAGCCAAGAAGGGGCGGACTGGACCCAGTACTTC.